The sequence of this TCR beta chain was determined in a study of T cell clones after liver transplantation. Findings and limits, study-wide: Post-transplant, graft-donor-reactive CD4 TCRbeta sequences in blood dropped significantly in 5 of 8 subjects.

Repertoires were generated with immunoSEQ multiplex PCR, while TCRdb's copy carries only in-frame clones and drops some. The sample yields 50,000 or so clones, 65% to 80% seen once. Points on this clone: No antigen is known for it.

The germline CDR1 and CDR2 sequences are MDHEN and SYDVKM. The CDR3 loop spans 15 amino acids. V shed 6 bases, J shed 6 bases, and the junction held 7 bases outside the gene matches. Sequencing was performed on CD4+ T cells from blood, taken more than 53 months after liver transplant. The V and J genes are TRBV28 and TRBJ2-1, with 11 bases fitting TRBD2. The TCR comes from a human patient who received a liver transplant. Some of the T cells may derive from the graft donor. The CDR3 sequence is CASSLSLAGGNEQFF. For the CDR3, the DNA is TGTGCCAGCAGCCTTTCCCTAGCGGGGGGCAATGAGCAGTTCTTC.